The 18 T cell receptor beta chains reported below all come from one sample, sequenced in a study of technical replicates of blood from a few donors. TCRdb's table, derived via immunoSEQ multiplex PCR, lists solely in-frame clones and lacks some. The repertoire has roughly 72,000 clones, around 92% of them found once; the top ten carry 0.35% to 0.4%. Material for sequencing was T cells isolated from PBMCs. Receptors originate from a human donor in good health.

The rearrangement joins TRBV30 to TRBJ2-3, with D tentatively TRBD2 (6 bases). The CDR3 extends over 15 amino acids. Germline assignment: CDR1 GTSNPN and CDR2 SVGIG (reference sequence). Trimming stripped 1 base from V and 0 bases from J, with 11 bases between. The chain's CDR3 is CAWSAGGLSTDTQYF. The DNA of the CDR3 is TGTGCCTGGAGTGCCGGGGGACTGAGCACAGATACGCAGTATTTT.

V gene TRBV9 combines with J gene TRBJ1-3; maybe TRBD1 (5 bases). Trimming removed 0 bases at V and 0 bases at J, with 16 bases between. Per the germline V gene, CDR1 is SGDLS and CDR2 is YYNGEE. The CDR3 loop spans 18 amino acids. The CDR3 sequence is CASSVVNSGDASGNTIYF. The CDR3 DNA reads TGTGCCAGCAGCGTAGTTAACTCGGGGGATGCCTCTGGAAACACCATATATTTT.

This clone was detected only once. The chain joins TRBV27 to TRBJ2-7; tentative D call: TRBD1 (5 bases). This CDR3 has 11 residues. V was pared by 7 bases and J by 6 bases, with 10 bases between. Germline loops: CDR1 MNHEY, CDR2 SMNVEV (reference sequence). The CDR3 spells CASKERGEQYF. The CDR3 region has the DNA TGTGCCAGCAAAGAAAGGGGCGAGCAGTACTTC.

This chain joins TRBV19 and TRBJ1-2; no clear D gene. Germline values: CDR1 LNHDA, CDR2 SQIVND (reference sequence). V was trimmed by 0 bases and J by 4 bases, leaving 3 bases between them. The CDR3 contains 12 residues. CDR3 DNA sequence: TGTGCCAGTAGTATAGAGGCCTATGGCTACACCTTC. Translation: CASSIEAYGYTF.

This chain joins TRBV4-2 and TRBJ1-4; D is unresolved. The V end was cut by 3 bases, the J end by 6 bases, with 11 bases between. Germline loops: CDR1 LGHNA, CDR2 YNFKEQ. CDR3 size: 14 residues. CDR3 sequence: CASSHVLRDEKLFF. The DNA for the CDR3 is TGTGCCAGCAGCCACGTGTTACGGGATGAAAAACTGTTTTTT.

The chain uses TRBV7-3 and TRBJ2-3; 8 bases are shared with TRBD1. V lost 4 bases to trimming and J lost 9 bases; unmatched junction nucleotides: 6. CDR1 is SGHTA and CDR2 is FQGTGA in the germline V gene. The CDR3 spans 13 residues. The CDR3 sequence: CASSYGQGNTQYF. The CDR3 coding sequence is TGTGCCAGCAGCTACGGACAGGGAAACACGCAGTATTTT.

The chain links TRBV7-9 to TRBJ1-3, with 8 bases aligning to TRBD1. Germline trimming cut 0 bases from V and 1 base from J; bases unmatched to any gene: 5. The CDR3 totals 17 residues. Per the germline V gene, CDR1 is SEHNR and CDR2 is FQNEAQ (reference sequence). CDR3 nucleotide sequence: TGTGCCAGCAGCTTAGCGCAAGGACAGGGATCTGGAAACACCATATATTTT. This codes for CASSLAQGQGSGNTIYF.

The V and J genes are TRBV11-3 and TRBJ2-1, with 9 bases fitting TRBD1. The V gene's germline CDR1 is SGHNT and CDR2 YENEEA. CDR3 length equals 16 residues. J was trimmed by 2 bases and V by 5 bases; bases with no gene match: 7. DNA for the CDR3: TGTGCCAGCAGCCTTTTGACAGGGGGACCCTACAATGAGCAGTTCTTC. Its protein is CASSLLTGGPYNEQFF. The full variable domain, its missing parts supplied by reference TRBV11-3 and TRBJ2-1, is EAGVVQSPRYKIIEKKQPVAFWCNPISGHNTLYWYLQNLGQGPELLIRYENEEAVDDSQLPKDRFSAERLKGVDSTLKIQPAELGDSAVYLCASSLLTGGPYNEQFFGPGTRLTVL.

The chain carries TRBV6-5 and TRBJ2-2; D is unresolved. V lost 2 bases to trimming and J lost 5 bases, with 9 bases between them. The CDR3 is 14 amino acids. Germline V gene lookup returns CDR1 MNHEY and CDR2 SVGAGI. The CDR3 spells CASSYDSRTGELFF. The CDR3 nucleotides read TGTGCCAGCAGTTACGATTCGAGAACCGGGGAGCTGTTTTTT.

The CDR3 loop is CASSRTGSVGSYNEQFF. In DNA, the CDR3 is TGTGCCAGCTCCCGGACAGGCTCTGTGGGTAGCTACAATGAGCAGTTCTTC. The V gene is TRBV27, the J gene TRBJ2-1; 7 positions match TRBD1. The CDR3 spans 17 residues. Germline assignment: CDR1 MNHEY and CDR2 SMNVEV (reference sequence). V gave up 8 bases and J gave up 3 bases; unmatched junction bases: 16.

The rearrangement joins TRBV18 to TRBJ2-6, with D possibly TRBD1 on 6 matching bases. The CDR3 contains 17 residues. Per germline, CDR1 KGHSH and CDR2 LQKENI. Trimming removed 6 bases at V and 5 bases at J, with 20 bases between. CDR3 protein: CASSWPRGSSWANVLTF. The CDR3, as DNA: TGTGCCAGCTCCTGGCCAAGGGGGTCGTCCTGGGCCAACGTCCTGACTTTC.

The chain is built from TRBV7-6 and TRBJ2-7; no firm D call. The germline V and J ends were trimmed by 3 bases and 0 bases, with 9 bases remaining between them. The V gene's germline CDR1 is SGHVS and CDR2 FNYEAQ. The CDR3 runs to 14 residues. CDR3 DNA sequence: TGTGCCAGCAGCTTCCCGGGTAGCTCCTACGAGCAGTACTTC. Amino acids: CASSFPGSSYEQYF.

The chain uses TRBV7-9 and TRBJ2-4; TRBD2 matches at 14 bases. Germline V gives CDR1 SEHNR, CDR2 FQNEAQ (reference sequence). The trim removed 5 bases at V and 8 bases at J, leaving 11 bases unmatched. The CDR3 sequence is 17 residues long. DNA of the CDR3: TGTGCCAGCAGCCCCCGACTAGCGGGAGGGCCTCGGGACATTCAGTACTTC. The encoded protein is CASSPRLAGGPRDIQYF.

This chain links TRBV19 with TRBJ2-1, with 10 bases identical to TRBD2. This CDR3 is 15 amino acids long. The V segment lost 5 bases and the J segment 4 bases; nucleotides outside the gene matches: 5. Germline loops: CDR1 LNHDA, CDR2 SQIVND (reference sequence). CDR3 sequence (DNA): TGTGCCAGTAGTCCGACTAGCGGGCCTTACAATGAGCAGTTCTTC. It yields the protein CASSPTSGPYNEQFF.

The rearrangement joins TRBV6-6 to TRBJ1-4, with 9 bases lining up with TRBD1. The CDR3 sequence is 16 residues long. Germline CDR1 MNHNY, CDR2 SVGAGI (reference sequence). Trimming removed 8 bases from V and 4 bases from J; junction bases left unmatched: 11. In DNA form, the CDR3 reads TGTGCCAGCGCCCAGACGGCGGGACAGGGTAATGAAAAACTGTTTTTT. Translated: CASAQTAGQGNEKLFF.

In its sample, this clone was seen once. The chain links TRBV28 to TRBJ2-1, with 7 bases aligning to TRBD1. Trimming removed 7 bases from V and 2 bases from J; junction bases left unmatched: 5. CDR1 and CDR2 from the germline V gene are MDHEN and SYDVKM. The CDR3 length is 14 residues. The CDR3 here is CASTKDRAYNEQFF. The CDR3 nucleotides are TGTGCCAGCACTAAAGACAGGGCCTACAATGAGCAGTTCTTC. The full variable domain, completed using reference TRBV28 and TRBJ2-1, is DVKVTQSSRYLVKRTGEKVFLECVQDMDHENMFWYRQDPGLGLRLIYFSYDVKMKEKGDIPEGYSVSREKKERFSLILESASTNQTSMYLCASTKDRAYNEQFFGPGTRLTVL.

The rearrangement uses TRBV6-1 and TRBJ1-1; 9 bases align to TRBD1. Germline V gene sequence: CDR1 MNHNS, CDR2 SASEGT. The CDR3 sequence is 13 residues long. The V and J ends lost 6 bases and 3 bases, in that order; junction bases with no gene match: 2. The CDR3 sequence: CASSRTGDTEAFF. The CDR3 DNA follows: TGTGCCAGCAGCCGGACAGGGGACACTGAAGCTTTCTTT.

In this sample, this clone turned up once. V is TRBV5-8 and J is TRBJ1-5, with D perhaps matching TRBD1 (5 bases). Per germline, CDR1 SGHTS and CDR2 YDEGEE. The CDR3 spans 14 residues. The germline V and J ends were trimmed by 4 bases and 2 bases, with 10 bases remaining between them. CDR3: CASSLGGGNQPQHF. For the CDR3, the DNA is TGTGCCAGCAGCCTCGGGGGGGGCAATCAGCCCCAGCATTTT. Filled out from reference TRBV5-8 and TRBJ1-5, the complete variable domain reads EAGVTQSPTHLIKTRGQQATLRCSPISGHTSVYWYQQALGLGLQFLLWYDEGEERNRGNFPPRFSGRQFPNYSSELNVNALELEDSALYLCASSLGGGNQPQHFGDGTRLSIL.